These T cell receptor beta chains were read from a single sample in a study of tissue T cells after allogeneic stem cell transplantation. TCRdb's table, derived via immunoSEQ multiplex PCR, lists solely in-frame clones and lacks some. This table has 9,400 or so clones, 60% to 75% appearing once. Sequencing used tissue from the ileum, obtained at autopsy. The receptors here all came from a woman aged 18-55 years with breast cancer. Each CDR3 is given with its conserved first and last residue. Fields, in order: CDR3 length, V gene, D gene, clone size, J gene, CDR3 protein, CDR3 DNA. D genes are given only for firm matches. Only some rows state a clone size, as once, few, many or a class for expanded clones.

14,TRBV19,TRBD1,-,TRBJ1-5,CASRDRESNQPQHF,TGTGCCAGCCGAGACAGGGAAAGCAATCAGCCCCAGCATTTT
19,TRBV19,-,few,TRBJ2-1,CASSQEVGRAEFSYNEQFF,TGTGCCAGTAGCCAGGAAGTGGGCAGGGCCGAATTCTCCTACAATGAGCAGTTCTTC
13,TRBV12-3/TRBV12-4,TRBD2,-,TRBJ2-7,CASKLADSYEQYF,TGTGCCAGCAAGCTAGCGGATTCCTACGAGCAGTACTTC
17,TRBV4-2,TRBD2,-,TRBJ2-1,CASSPREDGGSYNEQFF,TGTGCCAGCAGCCCCCGGGAGGACGGGGGGTCTTACAATGAGCAGTTCTTC
11,TRBV2,-,-,TRBJ2-1,CASGDNNEQFF,TGTGCCAGCGGGGACAATAATGAGCAGTTCTTC
13,TRBV10-3,TRBD1,-,TRBJ2-7,CATQDRGRYEQYF,TGTGCCACCCAGGACAGGGGTAGGTACGAGCAGTACTTC
17,TRBV19,-,-,TRBJ1-2,CASSILSSGGANYGYTF,TGTGCCAGTAGTATACTGTCGTCCGGCGGAGCTAACTATGGCTACACCTTC
17,TRBV27,TRBD2,few,TRBJ2-3,CASYVMGTSVRTDTQYF,TGTGCCAGCTATGTGATGGGGACTAGCGTCCGCACAGATACGCAGTATTTT
15,TRBV9,TRBD2,-,TRBJ2-5,CASSASGGAYETQYF,TGTGCCAGCAGCGCTAGCGGGGGGGCTTACGAGACCCAGTACTTC
11,TRBV29-1,TRBD1,-,TRBJ2-3,CSVDREDTQYF,TGCAGCGTAGACAGGGAAGATACGCAGTATTTT
13,TRBV30,-,few,TRBJ1-4,CAWGAKGLEKLFF,TGTGCCTGGGGTGCAAAAGGGTTGGAAAAACTGTTTTTT
19,TRBV7-6,TRBD2,-,TRBJ2-1,CASSLAEKTLAGGSNEQFF,TGTGCCAGCAGCTTAGCGGAAAAGACTCTAGCGGGGGGGTCCAATGAGCAGTTCTTC
16,TRBV5-1,TRBD1,-,TRBJ1-4,CASSWGTGSNNEKLFF,TGCGCCAGCAGCTGGGGGACAGGGTCTAATAATGAAAAACTGTTTTTT
16,TRBV27,-,-,TRBJ1-6,CASSPRGGTSNSPLHF,TGTGCCAGCAGTCCACGAGGGGGTACTAGTAATTCACCCCTCCACTTT
13,TRBV6-1,-,-,TRBJ1-6,CASSEAYGSPLHF,TGTGCCAGCAGTGAAGCGTATGGGTCACCCCTCCACTTT
15,TRBV2,-,-,TRBJ2-2,CASRPYSGDTGELFF,TGTGCCAGCAGGCCCTATTCGGGAGATACCGGGGAGCTGTTTTTT
13,TRBV5-1,-,few,TRBJ2-2,CASSLEGTGELFF,TGCGCCAGCAGCTTGGAGGGCACCGGGGAGCTGTTTTTT
15,TRBV9,TRBD2,few,TRBJ2-5,CASSGRTSWEETQYF,TGTGCCAGCAGCGGACGGACTAGCTGGGAAGAGACCCAGTACTTC
15,TRBV28,-,-,TRBJ2-7,CASSPLEMVSYEQYF,TGTGCCAGCAGTCCCCTGGAAATGGTCTCCTACGAGCAGTACTTC
13,TRBV7-3,-,few,TRBJ2-7,CASSLTGQREQYF,TGTGCCAGCAGCTTAACGGGACAACGCGAGCAGTACTTC
15,TRBV7-2,-,-,TRBJ2-1,CASSPGGGEGEEQFF,TGTGCCAGCAGCCCCGGGGGTGGAGAAGGGGAGGAGCAGTTCTTC
13,TRBV30,-,-,TRBJ1-4,CAWSPQGPEKLFF,TGTGCCTGGAGTCCGCAGGGTCCTGAAAAACTGTTTTTT
13,TRBV28,-,-,TRBJ2-2,CASSPPEAGELFF,TGTGCCAGCAGCCCCCCGGAGGCCGGGGAGCTGTTTTTT
13,TRBV7-2,-,-,TRBJ2-7,CASSRQLRGEQYF,TGTGCCAGCAGCCGCCAACTACGCGGCGAGCAGTACTTC
15,TRBV7-6,TRBD1,-,TRBJ2-5,CASSLNYQGAETQYF,TGTGCCAGCAGCTTAAATTATCAGGGGGCCGAGACCCAGTACTTC
15,TRBV14,TRBD2,-,TRBJ2-5,CASSLLSGTGETQYF,TGTGCCAGCAGCCTTTTGAGCGGGACGGGCGAGACCCAGTACTTC
13,TRBV28,TRBD2,large,TRBJ2-7,CASTPQRETRPHF,TGTGCCAGCACCCCCCAGCGGGAGACTAGGCCGCACTTC
14,TRBV5-1,-,-,TRBJ2-7,CASSLVTDSYEQYF,TGCGCCAGCAGCTTGGTAACGGACTCCTACGAGCAGTACTTC
13,TRBV15,TRBD1,few,TRBJ1-2,CATSRTGTGGYTF,TGTGCCACCAGCCGAACCGGGACAGGGGGCTACACCTTC
15,TRBV2,-,-,TRBJ1-4,CASATWTAANEKLFF,TGTGCCAGCGCGACTTGGACAGCGGCTAATGAAAAACTGTTTTTT
13,TRBV6-5,-,-,TRBJ1-1,CASRQIMNTEAFF,TGTGCCAGCAGGCAGATCATGAACACTGAAGCTTTCTTT
12,TRBV29-1,TRBD1,-,TRBJ2-7,CSGRDRLDEQYF,TGCAGCGGCCGGGACAGACTGGACGAGCAGTACTTC